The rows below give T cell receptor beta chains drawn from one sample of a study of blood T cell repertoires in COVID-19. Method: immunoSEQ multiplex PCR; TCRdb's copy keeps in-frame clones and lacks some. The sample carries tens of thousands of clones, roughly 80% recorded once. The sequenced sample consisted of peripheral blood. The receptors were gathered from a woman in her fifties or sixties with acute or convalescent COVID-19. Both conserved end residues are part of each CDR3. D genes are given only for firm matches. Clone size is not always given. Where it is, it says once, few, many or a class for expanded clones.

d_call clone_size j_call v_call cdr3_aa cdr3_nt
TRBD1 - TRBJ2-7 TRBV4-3 CASSQERQGGEQYF TGCGCCAGCAGCCAAGAACGACAGGGGGGCGAGCAGTACTTC
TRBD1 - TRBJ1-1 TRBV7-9 CASSLTGDTEAFF TGTGCCAGCAGCTTGACAGGGGACACTGAAGCTTTCTTT
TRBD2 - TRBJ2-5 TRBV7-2 CASSPRLAGNQETQYF TGTGCCAGCAGCCCAAGACTAGCGGGGAACCAAGAGACCCAGTACTTC
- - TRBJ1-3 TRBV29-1 CSVQLQRGNTIYF TGCAGCGTACAGCTGCAGCGGGGAAACACCATATATTTT
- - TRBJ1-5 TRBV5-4 CASSVQGINQPQHF TGTGCCAGCAGCGTTCAGGGGATCAATCAGCCCCAGCATTTT
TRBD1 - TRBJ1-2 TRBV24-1 CATSDHRGRSGYTF TGTGCCACCAGTGATCACAGGGGGCGGAGTGGCTACACCTTC
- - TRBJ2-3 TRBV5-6 CASSLVWGRPTDTQYF TGTGCCAGCAGCCTCGTTTGGGGGCGGCCCACAGATACGCAGTATTTT
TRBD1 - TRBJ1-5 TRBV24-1 CATSDRRQGDNQPQHF TGTGCCACCAGTGATAGACGACAGGGGGATAATCAGCCCCAGCATTTT
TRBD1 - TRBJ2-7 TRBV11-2 CASSPSGQVVGNEQYF TGTGCCAGCAGCCCGTCAGGACAGGTTGTAGGGAACGAGCAGTACTTC
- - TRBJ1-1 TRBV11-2 CASSLRTDGTEAFF TGTGCCAGCAGCTTAAGGACAGATGGCACTGAAGCTTTCTTT
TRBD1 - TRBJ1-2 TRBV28 CASSLGFSGTGFIYGYTF TGTGCCAGCAGTTTGGGGTTCTCAGGGACAGGGTTCATTTATGGCTACACCTTC
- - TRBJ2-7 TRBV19 CASAKGTHSGEQYF TGTGCCAGTGCTAAAGGGACACACTCGGGTGAGCAGTACTTC
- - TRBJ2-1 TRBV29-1 CSVAPAGSYNEQFF TGCAGCGTAGCACCAGCGGGTTCCTACAATGAGCAGTTCTTC
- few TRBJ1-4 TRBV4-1 CASSLSGQGGEKLFF TGCGCCAGCAGCCTGTCGGGGCAGGGAGGAGAAAAACTGTTTTTT
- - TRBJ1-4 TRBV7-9 CASSFYIGSEKLFF TGTGCCAGCAGCTTCTACATAGGGAGTGAAAAACTGTTTTTT
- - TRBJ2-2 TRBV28 CASSSGSVNGELFF TGTGCCAGCAGCTCAGGGTCGGTTAACGGGGAGCTGTTTTTT
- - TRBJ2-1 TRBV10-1 CASSVIRASGEQFF TGCGCCAGCAGTGTAATCAGGGCAAGCGGGGAGCAGTTCTTC
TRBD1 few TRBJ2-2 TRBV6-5 CASKDRGHTGELFF TGTGCCAGCAAGGACAGGGGGCACACCGGGGAGCTGTTTTTT
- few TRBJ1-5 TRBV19 CASSPDGLNNQPQHF TGTGCCAGTAGTCCGGACGGACTAAACAATCAGCCCCAGCATTTT
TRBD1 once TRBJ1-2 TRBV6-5 CASSRDGQGASGYTF TGTGCCAGCAGTAGGGATGGACAGGGGGCAAGTGGCTACACCTTC
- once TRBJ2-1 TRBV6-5 CASSRDSSANEQFF TGTGCCAGCAGTCGGGACTCCTCGGCCAATGAGCAGTTCTTC
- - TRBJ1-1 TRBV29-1 CSVEGPGEAFF TGCAGCGTTGAAGGCCCAGGTGAAGCTTTCTTT
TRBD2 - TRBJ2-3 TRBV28 CASSPMRGGHGDTQYF TGTGCCAGCAGCCCTATGCGGGGGGGCCACGGGGATACGCAGTATTTT
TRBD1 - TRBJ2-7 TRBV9 CASTRGGTVYEQYF TGTGCCAGCACCAGGGGTGGGACAGTGTACGAGCAGTACTTC
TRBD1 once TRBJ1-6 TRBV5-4 CASSQGQGNNSPLHF TGTGCCAGCAGCCAGGGACAGGGCAACAATTCACCCCTCCACTTT
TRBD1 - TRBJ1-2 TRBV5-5 CASSIWTGNGGYTF TGTGCCAGCAGCATTTGGACAGGGAACGGTGGCTACACCTTC
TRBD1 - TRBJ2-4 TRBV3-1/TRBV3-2 CASSLFGDSKNIQYF TGTGCCAGCAGCCTATTCGGGGACAGCAAAAACATTCAGTACTTC
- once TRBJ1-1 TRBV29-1 CSVGDTEAFF TGCAGCGTTGGAGACACTGAAGCTTTCTTT
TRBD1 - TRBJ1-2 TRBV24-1 CATSDSGTGRNYGYTF TGTGCCACCAGCGACTCCGGGACAGGGAGAAACTATGGCTACACCTTC
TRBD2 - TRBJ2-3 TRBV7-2 CASSLVLAGGVDTQYF TGTGCCAGCAGCTTAGTACTAGCGGGGGGAGTAGATACGCAGTATTTT
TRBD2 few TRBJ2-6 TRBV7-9 CASSSPKRGTPSGANVLTF TGTGCCAGCAGCTCCCCGAAGCGGGGAACTCCTTCTGGGGCCAACGTCCTGACTTTC
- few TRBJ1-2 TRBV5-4 CASSVTGNYGYTF TGTGCCAGCAGCGTTACAGGGAACTATGGCTACACCTTC
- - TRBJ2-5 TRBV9 CASSVRGQETQYF TGTGCCAGCAGCGTCCGGGGGCAAGAGACCCAGTACTTC
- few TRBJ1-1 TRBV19 CASSMSGWTEAFF TGTGCCAGTAGTATGTCGGGATGGACTGAAGCTTTCTTT
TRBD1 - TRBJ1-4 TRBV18 CASSPRDSPSGKLFF TGTGCCAGCTCACCCAGGGACAGTCCCTCAGGGAAACTGTTTTTT
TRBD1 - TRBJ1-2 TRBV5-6 CASSGRDRGWAGYTF TGTGCCAGCAGCGGAAGGGACAGGGGTTGGGCTGGCTACACCTTC
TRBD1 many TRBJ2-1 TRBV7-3 CASSFGQGEYNEQFF TGTGCCAGCAGCTTCGGACAGGGGGAATACAATGAGCAGTTCTTC
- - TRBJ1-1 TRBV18 CASSPTGNTEAFF TGTGCCAGCTCACCAACAGGGAACACTGAAGCTTTCTTT
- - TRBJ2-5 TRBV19 CASSSRGYQETQYF TGTGCCAGTAGTAGCCGCGGGTACCAAGAGACCCAGTACTTC